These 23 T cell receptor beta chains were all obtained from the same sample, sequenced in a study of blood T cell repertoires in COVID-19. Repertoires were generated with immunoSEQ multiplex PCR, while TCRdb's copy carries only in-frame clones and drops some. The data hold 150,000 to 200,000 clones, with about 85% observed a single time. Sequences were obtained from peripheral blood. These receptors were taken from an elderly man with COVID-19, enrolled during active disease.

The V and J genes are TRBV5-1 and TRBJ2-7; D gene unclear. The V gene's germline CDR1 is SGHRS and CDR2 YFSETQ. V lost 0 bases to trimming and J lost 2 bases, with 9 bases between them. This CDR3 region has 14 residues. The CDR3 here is CASSLGQAAYEQYF. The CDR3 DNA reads TGCGCCAGCAGCTTGGGGCAGGCCGCCTACGAGCAGTACTTC.

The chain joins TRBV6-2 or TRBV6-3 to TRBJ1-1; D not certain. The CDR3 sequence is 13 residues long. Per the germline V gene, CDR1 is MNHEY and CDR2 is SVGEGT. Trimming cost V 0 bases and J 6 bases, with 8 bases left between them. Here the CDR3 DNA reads TGTGCCAGCAGTTACTCGAGAGTGCCTGAAGCTTTCTTT. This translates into CASSYSRVPEAFF.

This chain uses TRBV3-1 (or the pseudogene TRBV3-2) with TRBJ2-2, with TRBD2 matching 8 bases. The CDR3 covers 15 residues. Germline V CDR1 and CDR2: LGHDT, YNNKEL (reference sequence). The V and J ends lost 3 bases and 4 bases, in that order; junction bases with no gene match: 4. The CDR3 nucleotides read TGTGCCAGCAGCCAGCCGGGGGGGGGCACCGGGGAGCTGTTTTTT. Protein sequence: CASSQPGGGTGELFF.

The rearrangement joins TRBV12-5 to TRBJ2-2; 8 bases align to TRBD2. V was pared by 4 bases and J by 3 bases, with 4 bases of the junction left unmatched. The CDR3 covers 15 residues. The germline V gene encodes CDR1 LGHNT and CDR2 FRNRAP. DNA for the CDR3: TGTGCTAGTGGTTCGCGGGGGGCTGACACCGGGGAGCTGTTTTTT. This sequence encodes CASGSRGADTGELFF.

CDR3 sequence: CASSVSAGGSYNEQFF. The CDR3 DNA sequence: TGTGCCAGCAGCGTCTCAGCGGGGGGTTCCTACAATGAGCAGTTCTTC. The genes are TRBV9 and TRBJ2-1; TRBD2 agrees at 9 bases. The CDR3 length is 16 residues. J gave up 1 base and V 2 bases, and 4 bases lay outside the gene matches. In germline, CDR1 is SGDLS, CDR2 YYNGEE.

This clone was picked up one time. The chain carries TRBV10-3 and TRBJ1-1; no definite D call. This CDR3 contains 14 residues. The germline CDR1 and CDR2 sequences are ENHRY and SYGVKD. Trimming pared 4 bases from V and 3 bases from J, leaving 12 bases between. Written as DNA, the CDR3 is TGTGCCATCAGTGCGACTCCCACGGACACTGAAGCTTTCTTT. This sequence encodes CAISATPTDTEAFF.

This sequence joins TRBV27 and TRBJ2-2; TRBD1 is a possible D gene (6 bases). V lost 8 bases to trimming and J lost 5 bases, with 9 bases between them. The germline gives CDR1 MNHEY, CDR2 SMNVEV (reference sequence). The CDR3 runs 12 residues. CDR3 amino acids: CASQGWTGELFF. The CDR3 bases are TGTGCCAGCCAGGGGTGGACCGGGGAGCTGTTTTTT.

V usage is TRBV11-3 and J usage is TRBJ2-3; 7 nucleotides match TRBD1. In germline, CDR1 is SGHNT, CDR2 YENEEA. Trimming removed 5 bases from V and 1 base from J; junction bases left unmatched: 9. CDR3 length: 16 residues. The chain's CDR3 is CASSPGTARRTDTQYF. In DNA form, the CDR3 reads TGTGCCAGCAGCCCCGGGACAGCCAGACGCACAGATACGCAGTATTTT.

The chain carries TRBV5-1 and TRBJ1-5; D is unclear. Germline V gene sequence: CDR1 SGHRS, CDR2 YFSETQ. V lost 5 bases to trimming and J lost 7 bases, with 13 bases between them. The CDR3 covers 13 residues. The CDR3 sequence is CASRLGENQPQHF. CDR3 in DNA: TGCGCCAGCAGGCTTGGGGAGAACCAGCCCCAGCATTTT.

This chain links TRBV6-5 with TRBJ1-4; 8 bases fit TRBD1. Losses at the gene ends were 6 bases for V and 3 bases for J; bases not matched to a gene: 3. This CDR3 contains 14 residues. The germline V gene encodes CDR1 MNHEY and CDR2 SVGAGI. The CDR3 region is CASRGQGSNEKLFF. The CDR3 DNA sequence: TGTGCCAGCAGAGGACAGGGATCTAATGAAAAACTGTTTTTT.

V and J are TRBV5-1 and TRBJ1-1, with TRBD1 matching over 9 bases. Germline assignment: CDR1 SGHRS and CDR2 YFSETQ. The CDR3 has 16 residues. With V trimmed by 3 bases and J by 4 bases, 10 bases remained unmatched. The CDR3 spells CASSSGTGFDSTEAFF. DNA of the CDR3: TGCGCCAGCAGCTCCGGGACAGGGTTCGATTCCACTGAAGCTTTCTTT.

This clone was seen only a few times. CDR3 amino acids: CASSQGGGFEKLFF. Written as DNA, the CDR3 is TGTGCCAGCAGCCAAGGGGGAGGGTTTGAAAAACTGTTTTTT. J is TRBJ1-4 and V is TRBV3-1 (or the pseudogene TRBV3-2), with D hard to call. The CDR3 is 14 residues long. V was pared by 1 base and J by 7 bases, with 10 bases between. The V gene's germline CDR1 is LGHDT and CDR2 YNNKEL (reference sequence).

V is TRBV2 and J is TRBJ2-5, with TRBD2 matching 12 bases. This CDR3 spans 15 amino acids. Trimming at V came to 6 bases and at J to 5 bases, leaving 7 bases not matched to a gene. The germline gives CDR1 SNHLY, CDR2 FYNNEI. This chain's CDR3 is CASSLLTSGGETQYF. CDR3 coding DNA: TGTGCCAGCAGCCTACTGACTAGCGGGGGTGAGACCCAGTACTTC. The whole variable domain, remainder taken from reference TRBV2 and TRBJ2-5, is EPEVTQTPSHQVTQMGQEVILRCVPISNHLYFYWYRQILGQKVEFLVSFYNNEISEKSEIFDDQFSVERPDGSNFTLKIRSTKLEDSAMYFCASSLLTSGGETQYFGPGTRLLVL.

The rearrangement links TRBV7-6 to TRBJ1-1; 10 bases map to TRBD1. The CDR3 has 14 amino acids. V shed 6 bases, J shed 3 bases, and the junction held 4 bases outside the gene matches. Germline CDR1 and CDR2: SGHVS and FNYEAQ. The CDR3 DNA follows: TGTGCCAGCAGTACGGGACAGGGGTACACTGAAGCTTTCTTT. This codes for CASSTGQGYTEAFF.

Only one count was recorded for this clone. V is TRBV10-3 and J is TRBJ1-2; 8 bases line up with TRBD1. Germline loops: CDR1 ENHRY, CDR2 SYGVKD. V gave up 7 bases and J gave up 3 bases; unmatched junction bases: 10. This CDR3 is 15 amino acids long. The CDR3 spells CAITETTGAYYGYTF. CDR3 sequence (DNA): TGTGCCATCACCGAAACGACAGGGGCCTACTATGGCTACACCTTC.

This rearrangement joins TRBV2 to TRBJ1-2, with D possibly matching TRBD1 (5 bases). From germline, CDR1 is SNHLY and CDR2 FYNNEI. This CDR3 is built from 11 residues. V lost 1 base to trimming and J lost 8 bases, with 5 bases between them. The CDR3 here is CASSEGQGYTF. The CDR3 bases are TGTGCCAGCAGTGAAGGACAGGGCTACACCTTC.

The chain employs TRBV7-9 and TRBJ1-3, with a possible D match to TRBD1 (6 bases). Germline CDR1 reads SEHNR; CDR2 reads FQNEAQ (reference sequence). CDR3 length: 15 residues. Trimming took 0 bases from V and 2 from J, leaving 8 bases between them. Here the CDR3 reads CASSLAWTAGNTIYF. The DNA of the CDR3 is TGTGCCAGCAGCTTAGCGTGGACAGCTGGAAACACCATATATTTT.

As DNA, the CDR3 is TGTGCCAGCAGCTCAGCGGGGGGAGCTGGGGAGCTGTTTTTT. Translating it yields CASSSAGGAGELFF. This chain uses TRBV5-4 with TRBJ2-2; TRBD2 matches at 9 bases. This CDR3 has 14 residues. V shed 3 bases and J 8 bases; nucleotides not matched to a gene: 5. Germline CDR1 SGHNT, CDR2 YYREEE (reference sequence).

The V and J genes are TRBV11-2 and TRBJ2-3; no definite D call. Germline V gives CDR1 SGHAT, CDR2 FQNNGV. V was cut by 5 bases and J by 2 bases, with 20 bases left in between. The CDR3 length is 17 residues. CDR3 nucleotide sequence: TGTGCCAGCAGCCGCCCGATTCAGTTCCACAACACAGATACGCAGTATTTT. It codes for CASSRPIQFHNTDTQYF.

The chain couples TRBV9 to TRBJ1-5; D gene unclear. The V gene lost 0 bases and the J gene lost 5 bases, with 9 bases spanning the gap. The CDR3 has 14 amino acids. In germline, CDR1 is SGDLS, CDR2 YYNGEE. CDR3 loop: CASSVGGIDQPQHF. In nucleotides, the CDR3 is TGTGCCAGCAGCGTAGGAGGGATAGATCAGCCCCAGCATTTT.

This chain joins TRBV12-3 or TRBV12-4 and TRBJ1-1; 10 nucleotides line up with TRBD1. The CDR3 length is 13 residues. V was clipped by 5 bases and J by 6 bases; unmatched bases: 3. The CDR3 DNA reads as TGTGCCAGCAGTCCAGGACAGGGGGCTGAAGCTTTCTTT. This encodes CASSPGQGAEAFF.

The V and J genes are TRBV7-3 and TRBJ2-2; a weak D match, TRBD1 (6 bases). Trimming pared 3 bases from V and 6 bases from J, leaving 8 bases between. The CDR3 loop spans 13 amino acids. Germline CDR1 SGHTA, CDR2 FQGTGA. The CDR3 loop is CASSLNRAGELFF. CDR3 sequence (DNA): TGTGCCAGCAGCTTGAACAGGGCCGGGGAGCTGTTTTTT.

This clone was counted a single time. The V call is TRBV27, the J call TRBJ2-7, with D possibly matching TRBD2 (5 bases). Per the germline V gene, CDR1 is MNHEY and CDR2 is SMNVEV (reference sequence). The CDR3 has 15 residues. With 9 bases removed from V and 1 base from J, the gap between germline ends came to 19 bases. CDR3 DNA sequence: TGTGCCAGTGCGCGGAGCGGTGGGGTTTCCTACGAGCAGTACTTC. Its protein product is CASARSGGVSYEQYF.